This T cell receptor beta chain is drawn from a study of metastatic and nonmetastatic thyroid tumors. Background on the study: Both malignant and benign thyroid patients supplied peripheral blood and tumor or nodule tissue samples, across which the repertoires of these patients were then compared. Points from the study as a whole: Relative to benign nodules, malignant thyroid tumors were reportedly characterized by significantly elevated TCR beta diversity in blood and tumor.

This clone was recorded many times. What it binds is unknown. Original processing methods: CDR3 was compared across clinicopathological groups, and the resulting differences were used to build a distant-metastasis classifier for papillary thyroid cancer. MiXCR reprocessed the PCR reads for TCRdb. The V and J calls were determined by TCRdb, not by the authors. Of about 20,000 clones in the sample, approximately 22% were seen once. The CDR3 runs 16 residues. The V and J ends lost 6 bases and 7 bases, in that order; junction bases with no gene match: 9. Patients had received no treatment of any kind before thyroid surgery.

This clonotype was sampled from a female donor with papillary thyroid cancer or a benign thyroid nodule (not recorded which). Some clones in this sample may be carry-over from other donors' samples. The sequencing input was tumor tissue. This chain uses TRBV12-3 or TRBV12-4 with TRBJ2-2; 12 nucleotides align to TRBD2. The CDR3 nucleotides are TGTGCCAGCAGCTCTACTAGCGGGAGGACTCTCGGGGAGCTGTTTTTT. Translated, it gives CASSSTSGRTLGELFF.